The 20 T cell receptor beta chains below all came from one sample that was sequenced in a study of technical replicates of blood from a few donors. Assay: immunoSEQ multiplex PCR; the TCRdb copy retains only in-frame clones and omits some. Of approximately 81,000 clones in the sample, roughly four fifths were seen once. Sequencing was carried out using PBMCs. These receptors were collected from a human donor in good health. Some clones in this sample may be carry-over from other donors' samples.

The chain joins TRBV14 to TRBJ2-7, with 10 bases lining up with TRBD1. Germline V gene data show CDR1 as SGHDN and CDR2 as FVKESK. The CDR3 runs 15 residues. With 2 bases clipped from V and 4 bases from J, the junction kept 5 bases outside the gene matches. The CDR3 sequence: CASSQYRDRGYEQYF. The CDR3 bases are TGTGCCAGCAGCCAATACCGGGACAGGGGTTACGAGCAGTACTTC.

The genes are TRBV6-5 and TRBJ1-6, with 7 nucleotides matching TRBD1. The germline CDR1 and CDR2 sequences are MNHEY and SVGAGI. The V and J ends lost 0 bases and 10 bases, in that order; junction bases with no gene match: 6. The CDR3 runs 15 residues. The chain's CDR3 is CASSYSKGAGSPLHF. The CDR3 DNA is TGTGCCAGCAGTTACTCGAAGGGGGCTGGGTCACCCCTCCACTTT.

This chain joins TRBV5-1 and TRBJ2-7; 7 bases align to TRBD1. Germline values: CDR1 SGHRS, CDR2 YFSETQ. The V gene end was trimmed by 5 bases and the J gene end by 2 bases; junction bases not matched to a gene: 7. The CDR3 extends over 14 amino acids. DNA of the CDR3: TGCGCCAGCAGTTCGACAGGGTTCACCTACGAGCAGTACTTC. This encodes CASSSTGFTYEQYF.

The chain has TRBV7-2 and TRBJ2-2; D is undetermined. Germline CDR1 reads SGHTA; CDR2 reads FQGNSA. Trimming removed 1 base from V and 6 bases from J, with 6 bases in between. This CDR3 has 13 amino acids. The chain's CDR3 is CASSLESSGELFF. CDR3 in DNA: TGTGCCAGCAGCTTAGAGAGCTCCGGGGAGCTGTTTTTT.

For the CDR3, the DNA is TGCGCCATCACCCCTTTGCGGGAGCCCTACACAGATACGCAGTATTTT. Translated: CAITPLREPYTDTQYF. V and J are TRBV5-1 and TRBJ2-3; 7 bases fit TRBD2. Germline loops: CDR1 SGHRS, CDR2 YFSETQ. V shed 9 bases and J 2 bases; nucleotides not matched to a gene: 15. The CDR3 length is 16 residues. The whole variable domain, remainder taken from reference TRBV5-1 and TRBJ2-3, is KAGVTQTPRYLIKTRGQQVTLSCSPISGHRSVSWYQQTPGQGLQFLFEYFSETQRNKGNFPGRFSGRQFSNSRSEMNVSTLELGDSALYLCAITPLREPYTDTQYFGPGTRLTVL.

The chain couples TRBV9 to TRBJ2-7; 11 bases match TRBD2. Germline CDR1 and CDR2: SGDLS and YYNGEE. CDR3 length: 13 residues. After removal of 10 bases from V and 4 bases from J, the junction contained 7 bases not matched to a gene. CDR3 sequence: CARALAGGYEQYF. The CDR3 DNA is TGTGCCCGGGCCCTAGCGGGAGGTTACGAGCAGTACTTC.

V gene TRBV4-2 combines with J gene TRBJ2-1, with 8 bases matching TRBD2. J lost 2 bases, V lost 0 bases, and 3 bases had no gene match. CDR3 length: 16 residues. CDR1 and CDR2 from the germline V gene are LGHNA and YNFKEQ. CDR3 nucleotides: TGTGCCAGCAGCCAAGATAGAGCGGGAGCCTACAATGAGCAGTTCTTC. Translating it yields CASSQDRAGAYNEQFF.

The CDR3: CASSLTGQGRLGTDTQYF. The CDR3 nucleotides read TGTGCCAGCAGCTTAACGGGACAGGGGCGTCTCGGCACAGATACGCAGTATTTT. This chain uses TRBV7-2 with TRBJ2-3; 10 bases agree with TRBD1. V was pared by 2 bases and J by 1 base, with 9 bases of the junction left unmatched. The CDR3 is made up of 18 amino acids. The germline gives CDR1 SGHTA, CDR2 FQGNSA.

The V and J genes are TRBV29-1 and TRBJ1-1; D gene uncertain. Germline V CDR1 and CDR2: SQVTM, ANQGSEA. Trimming took 3 bases from V and 1 from J, leaving 9 bases between them. The CDR3 consists of 13 residues. The CDR3 sequence is CSVDPSGNTEAFF. Here the CDR3 DNA reads TGCAGCGTTGACCCCAGTGGGAACACTGAAGCTTTCTTT.

The chain recombines TRBV7-8 with TRBJ2-7; 12 nucleotides agree with TRBD2. Trimming cost V 5 bases and J 6 bases; bases outside gene matches: 11. CDR1 is SGHVS and CDR2 is FQNEAQ in the germline V gene. The CDR3 extends over 16 amino acids. The CDR3 bases are TGTGCCAGCAGCCCCGTCGGGCGACTAGCGGGAGTCGAGCAGTACTTC. This translates into CASSPVGRLAGVEQYF.

The chain has TRBV30 and TRBJ1-5, with D possibly matching TRBD1 (5 bases). CDR1 and CDR2 (germline): GTSNPN, SVGIG (reference sequence). The CDR3 runs 14 residues. The V gene lost 5 bases and the J gene lost 0 bases, with 11 bases spanning the gap. CDR3 DNA: TGTGCCTGGGCCGGGGGACTTAGCAATCAGCCCCAGCATTTT. This codes for CAWAGGLSNQPQHF.

This rearrangement joins TRBV7-6 to TRBJ2-7, with 13 bases aligning to TRBD2. In germline, CDR1 is SGHVS, CDR2 FNYEAQ. J was trimmed by 0 bases and V by 1 base; bases with no gene match: 12. CDR3 length: 20 amino acids. DNA for the CDR3: TGTGCCAGCAGCTTAGACGGCGGGACTAGCGGGGCAACTAACTCCTACGAGCAGTACTTC. Its translation is CASSLDGGTSGATNSYEQYF.

The chain employs TRBV4-3 and TRBJ2-2, with 8 bases matching TRBD1. Unmatched junction bases numbered 5, after V lost 4 bases and J lost 7 bases. Germline-derived CDR1 and CDR2 are LGHNA and YSLEER. This CDR3 has 14 residues. The CDR3 DNA is TGCGCCAGCAGCCGACAGGGGTTTGACGGGGAGCTGTTTTTT. Its protein is CASSRQGFDGELFF.

This sequence joins TRBV5-6 and TRBJ2-1, with 9 bases that match TRBD2. CDR3 length equals 16 residues. Trimming cost V 2 bases and J 8 bases; bases outside gene matches: 11. The germline CDR1 and CDR2 sequences are SGHDT and YYEEEE. CDR3: CASSLPGLASGDEQFF. CDR3 nucleotide sequence: TGTGCCAGCAGCTTACCGGGACTAGCTTCAGGCGATGAGCAGTTCTTC.

The rearrangement uses TRBV5-4 and TRBJ2-5, with D unresolved. The CDR3 length is 12 residues. The V gene lost 4 bases and the J gene lost 7 bases, with 11 bases spanning the gap. Germline loops: CDR1 SGHNT, CDR2 YYREEE (reference sequence). The DNA for the CDR3 is TGTGCCAGCAGCCCCGTAGTCGGGACCCAGTACTTC. Protein product: CASSPVVGTQYF.

The J gene is TRBJ1-1, the V gene TRBV2; 7 bases align to TRBD1. The V segment lost 9 bases and the J segment 11 bases; nucleotides outside the gene matches: 6. The germline V gene encodes CDR1 SNHLY and CDR2 FYNNEI. The CDR3 is 10 amino acids. In DNA, the CDR3 is TGTGCCAGAGAGGGGGCCCGGGCTTTCTTT. It encodes CAREGARAFF.

This sequence joins TRBV2 and TRBJ2-5; D gene unclear. Germline values: CDR1 SNHLY, CDR2 FYNNEI. The CDR3 extends over 12 amino acids. Trimming shortened V by 7 bases and J by 7 bases, and 13 bases separated the two germline ends. The CDR3 protein is CASMGRLGTQYF. The CDR3 bases are TGTGCCAGCATGGGCAGGCTCGGGACCCAGTACTTC.

The chain uses TRBV15 and TRBJ2-3; 10 positions agree with TRBD1. The CDR3 is 16 residues long. V was clipped by 0 bases and J by 6 bases; unmatched bases: 6. Germline V gives CDR1 LNHNV, CDR2 YYDKDF (reference sequence). CDR3 coding DNA: TGTGCCACCAGCAGAGATCGAGGACAGGGGGTTGATACGCAGTATTTT. This translates into CATSRDRGQGVDTQYF.

V is TRBV11-2 and J is TRBJ2-5, with TRBD2 identical over 9 bases. The V segment lost 7 bases and the J segment 3 bases; nucleotides outside the gene matches: 12. CDR3 length: 16 residues. The germline CDR1 and CDR2 sequences are SGHAT and FQNNGV. CDR3: CASTLGSIAGEETQYF. Here the CDR3 DNA reads TGTGCCAGCACCCTAGGATCCATAGCGGGGGAAGAGACCCAGTACTTC.

V and J are TRBV7-2 and TRBJ2-2, with 11 bases aligning to TRBD2. CDR3 length: 17 amino acids. Per the germline V gene, CDR1 is SGHTA and CDR2 is FQGNSA. Trimming took 0 bases from V and 5 from J; bases not matched to a gene: 5. CDR3 amino acids: CASSLAILAGATGELFF. Written as DNA, the CDR3 is TGTGCCAGCAGCTTAGCGATACTAGCGGGAGCTACCGGGGAGCTGTTTTTT.